The clone carrying this T cell receptor beta chain came up a few times. Its antigen is unknown. The data were obtained in a study of T cell responses to AZD1222 COVID-19 vaccine. Study-level results: Elevations in Spike-specific TCR breadth and depth followed administration of two AZD1222 doses. Donors were chiefly white British, with a greater number of females, and clonal diversity was perhaps underestimated.

Data came from immunoSEQ multiplex PCR; TCRdb stores just in-frame clones and leaves some out. This table holds approximately 120,000 clones, around 87% found once. This specimen consisted of peripheral blood, obtained 28 days after the second AZD1222 dose. The receptor was isolated from an adult who received the AZD1222 COVID-19 vaccine.

The CDR3 region has the DNA TGTGCCAGCAGTCCCGGTCTCTCCTACGAGCAGTACTTC. Amino acid sequence: CASSPGLSYEQYF. The chain employs TRBV27 and TRBJ2-7; D is unresolved. The germline V gene has CDR1 MNHEY and CDR2 SMNVEV (reference sequence). V lost 5 bases, J lost 0 bases, and 8 bases lay in between. This CDR3 spans 13 amino acids.